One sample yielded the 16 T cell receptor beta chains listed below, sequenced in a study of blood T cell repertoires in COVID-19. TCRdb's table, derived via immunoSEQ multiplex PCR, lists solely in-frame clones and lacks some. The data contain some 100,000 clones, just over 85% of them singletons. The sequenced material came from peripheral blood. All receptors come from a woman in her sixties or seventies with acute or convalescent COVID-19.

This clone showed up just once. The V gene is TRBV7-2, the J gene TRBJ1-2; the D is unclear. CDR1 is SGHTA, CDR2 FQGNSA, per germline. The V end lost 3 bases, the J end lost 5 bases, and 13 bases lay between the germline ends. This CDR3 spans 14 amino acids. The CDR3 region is CASSLGIGRYGYTF. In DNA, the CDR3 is TGTGCCAGCAGCTTGGGTATAGGGAGATATGGCTACACCTTC.

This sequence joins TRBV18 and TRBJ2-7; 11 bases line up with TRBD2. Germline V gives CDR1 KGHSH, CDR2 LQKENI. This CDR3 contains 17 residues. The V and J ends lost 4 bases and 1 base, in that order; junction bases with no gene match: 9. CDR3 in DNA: TGTGCCAGCTCACAGATTAGCGGGAGGGCACCATCCTACGAGCAGTACTTC. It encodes CASSQISGRAPSYEQYF.

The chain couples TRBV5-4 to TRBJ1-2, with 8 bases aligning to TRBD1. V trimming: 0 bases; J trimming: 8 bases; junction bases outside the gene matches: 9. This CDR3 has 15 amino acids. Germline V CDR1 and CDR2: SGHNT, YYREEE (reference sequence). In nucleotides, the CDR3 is TGTGCCAGCAGCTTGGCAGGGCAGGGGGCTTTCGGCTACACCTTC. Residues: CASSLAGQGAFGYTF.

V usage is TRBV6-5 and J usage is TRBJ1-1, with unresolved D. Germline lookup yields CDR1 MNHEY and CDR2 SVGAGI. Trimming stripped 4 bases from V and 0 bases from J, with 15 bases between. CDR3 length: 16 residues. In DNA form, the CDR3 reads TGTGCCAGCAGTTTCAGGTTAGAGCCCATGAACACTGAAGCTTTCTTT. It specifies CASSFRLEPMNTEAFF.

This CDR3 is CASSPPGLAGLGIQYF. The CDR3 nucleotides are TGTGCCAGCAGCCCCCCGGGACTAGCGGGATTGGGCATTCAGTACTTC. The rearrangement uses TRBV9 and TRBJ2-4, with 13 bases lining up with TRBD2. Trimming removed 4 bases from V and 9 bases from J; junction bases left unmatched: 10. The CDR3 contains 16 residues. The V gene's germline CDR1 is SGDLS and CDR2 YYNGEE.

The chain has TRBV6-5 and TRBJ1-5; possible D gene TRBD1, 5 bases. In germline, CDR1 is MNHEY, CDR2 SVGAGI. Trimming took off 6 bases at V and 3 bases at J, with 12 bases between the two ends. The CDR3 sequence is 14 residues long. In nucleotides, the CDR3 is TGTGCCAGCAGCGACCGACAGATCAATCAGCCCCAGCATTTT. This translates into CASSDRQINQPQHF.

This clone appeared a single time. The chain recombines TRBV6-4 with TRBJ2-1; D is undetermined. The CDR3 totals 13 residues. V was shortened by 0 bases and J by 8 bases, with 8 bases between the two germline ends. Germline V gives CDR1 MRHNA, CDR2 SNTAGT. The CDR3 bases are TGTGCCAGCAGTGACTCCGAGGTGGATGAGCAGTTCTTC. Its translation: CASSDSEVDEQFF.

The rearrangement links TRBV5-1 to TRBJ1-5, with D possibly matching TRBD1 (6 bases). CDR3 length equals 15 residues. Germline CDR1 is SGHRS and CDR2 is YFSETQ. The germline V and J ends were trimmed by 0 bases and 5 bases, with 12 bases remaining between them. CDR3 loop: CASSLEGQGYQPQHF. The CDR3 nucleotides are TGCGCCAGCAGCTTGGAGGGGCAGGGGTATCAGCCCCAGCATTTT.

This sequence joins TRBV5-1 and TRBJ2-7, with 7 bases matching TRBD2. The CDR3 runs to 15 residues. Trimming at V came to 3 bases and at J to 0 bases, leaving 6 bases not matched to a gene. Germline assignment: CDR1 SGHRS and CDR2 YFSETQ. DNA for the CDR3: TGCGCCAGCAGCTCCCCGAGCGGGGACTCCTACGAGCAGTACTTC. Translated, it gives CASSSPSGDSYEQYF.

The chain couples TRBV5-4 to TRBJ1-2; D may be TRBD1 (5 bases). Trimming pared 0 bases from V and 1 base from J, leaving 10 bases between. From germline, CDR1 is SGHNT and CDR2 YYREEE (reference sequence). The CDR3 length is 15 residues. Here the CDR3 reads CASSLGGGYNYGYTF. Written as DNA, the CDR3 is TGTGCCAGCAGCTTGGGGGGCGGCTATAACTATGGCTACACCTTC.

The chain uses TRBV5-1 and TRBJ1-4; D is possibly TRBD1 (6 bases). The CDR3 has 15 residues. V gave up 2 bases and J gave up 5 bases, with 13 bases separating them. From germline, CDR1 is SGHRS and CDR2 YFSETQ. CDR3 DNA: TGCGCCAGCAGCTTTGGACAGCTCTCAAATGAAAAACTGTTTTTT. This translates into CASSFGQLSNEKLFF.

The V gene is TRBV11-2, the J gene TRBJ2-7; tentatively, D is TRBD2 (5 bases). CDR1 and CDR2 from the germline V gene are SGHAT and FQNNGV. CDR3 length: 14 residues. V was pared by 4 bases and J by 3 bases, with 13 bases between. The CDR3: CASSSSLGSYEQYF. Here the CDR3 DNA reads TGTGCCAGCAGCTCAAGTTTAGGGAGCTACGAGCAGTACTTC.

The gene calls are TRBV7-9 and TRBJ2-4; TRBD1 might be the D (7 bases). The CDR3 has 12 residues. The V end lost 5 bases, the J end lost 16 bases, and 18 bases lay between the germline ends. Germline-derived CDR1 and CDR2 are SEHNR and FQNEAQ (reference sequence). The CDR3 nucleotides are TGTGCCAGCAGCCGCGGGACAGTGGAGGCCTACTTC. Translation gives CASSRGTVEAYF.

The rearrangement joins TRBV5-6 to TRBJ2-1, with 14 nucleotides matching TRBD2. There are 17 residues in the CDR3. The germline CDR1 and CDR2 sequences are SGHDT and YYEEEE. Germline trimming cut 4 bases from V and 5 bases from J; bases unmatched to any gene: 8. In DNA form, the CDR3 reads TGTGCCAGCAGCGCAAGGACTAGCGGGAGGAACAACAATGAGCAGTTCTTC. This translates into CASSARTSGRNNNEQFF. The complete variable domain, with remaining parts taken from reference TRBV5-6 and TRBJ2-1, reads DAGVTQSPTHLIKTRGQQVTLRCSPKSGHDTVSWYQQALGQGPQFIFQYYEEEERQRGNFPDRFSGHQFPNYSSELNVNALLLGDSALYLCASSARTSGRNNNEQFFGPGTRLTVL.

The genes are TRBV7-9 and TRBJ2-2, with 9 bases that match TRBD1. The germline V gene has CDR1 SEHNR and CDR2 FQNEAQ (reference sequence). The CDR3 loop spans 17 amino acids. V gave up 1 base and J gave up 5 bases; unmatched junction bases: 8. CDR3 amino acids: CASSLVGQGYWTGELFF. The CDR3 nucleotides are TGTGCCAGCAGCTTAGTGGGACAGGGATATTGGACCGGGGAGCTGTTTTTT.

The CDR3 coding sequence is TGTGCCAGCAGCACAGGGTACTATGGCTACACCTTC. Encoded protein: CASSTGYYGYTF. The chain employs TRBV3-1 (or the pseudogene TRBV3-2) and TRBJ1-2; maybe TRBD1 (6 bases). The V end was cut by 5 bases, the J end by 3 bases, with 7 bases between. The V gene's germline CDR1 is LGHDT and CDR2 YNNKEL (reference sequence). This CDR3 is 12 amino acids long.